One and the same sample provided the 21 T cell receptor beta chains below, sequenced in a study of cytomegalovirus exposure and HLA in healthy donors (dated by TCRdb to 2016 to 2017). Library method: the immunoSEQ multiplex PCR assay. For the multiplex PCR, a mixture combining 60 forward primers for TCR Vbeta segments and 13 reverse primers for TCR Jbeta segments was used. Imported from immuneACCESS, the table was reduced by TCRdb to in-frame sequences with V and J called. These copies leave out some clones; in studies compared against another copy, an unresolved V gene accounts for under half, and the cause of the remainder is not known. This sample gives about 100,000 clones in total; roughly 79% of them show up just once. The ten largest clones take up around 4.4% of the sample. Source material: PBMCs. These receptors came from a man between 40 and 49 years old in good health and CMV-seronegative.

The rearrangement joins TRBV19 to TRBJ1-2; D is ambiguous. The CDR3 runs 14 residues. V lost 2 bases and J lost 2, with 9 bases in between. Germline V gene sequence: CDR1 LNHDA, CDR2 SQIVND (reference sequence). Here the CDR3 DNA reads TGTGCCAGTAGTATAAACAGCTTAAACTATGGCTACACCTTC. Protein: CASSINSLNYGYTF.

The CDR3 loop reads CASSLAVDRALPQHF. The DNA of the CDR3 is TGTGCCAGCAGCTTAGCGGTGGACAGGGCATTGCCCCAGCATTTT. The rearrangement links TRBV7-9 to TRBJ1-5, with 8 bases that match TRBD1. Trimming cost V 0 bases and J 9 bases; bases outside gene matches: 7. Looked up from germline, CDR1 is SEHNR and CDR2 is FQNEAQ (reference sequence). The length of the CDR3 is 15 residues.

The gene calls are TRBV9 and TRBJ1-2, with TRBD1 matching 7 bases. The CDR3 runs 13 residues. CDR1 is SGDLS, CDR2 YYNGEE, per germline. Trimming at V came to 1 base and at J to 3 bases, leaving 0 bases not matched to a gene. The CDR3 protein is CASSVQGDYGYTF. CDR3 DNA sequence: TGTGCCAGCAGCGTACAGGGGGACTATGGCTACACCTTC.

This sequence joins TRBV14 and TRBJ1-3, with TRBD1 matching over 9 bases. There are 16 residues in the CDR3. The ends lost 7 bases at V and 3 bases at J; junction bases unmatched: 10. Per the germline V gene, CDR1 is SGHDN and CDR2 is FVKESK. The DNA of the CDR3 is TGTGCCAGCACTCCCGGACAGGGGCTGGGTGGAAACACCATATATTTT. Translating gives CASTPGQGLGGNTIYF. Combining the CDR3 with reference TRBV14 and TRBJ1-3 gives the whole variable domain EAGVTQFPSHSVIEKGQTVTLRCDPISGHDNLYWYRRVMGKEIKFLLHFVKESKQDESGMPNNRFLAERTGGTYSTLKVQPAELEDSGVYFCASTPGQGLGGNTIYFGEGSWLTVV.

This rearrangement joins TRBV7-3 to TRBJ1-3; D uncertain. V lost 3 bases and J lost 0, with 9 bases in between. Germline V CDR1 and CDR2: SGHTA, FQGTGA. The CDR3 length is 15 residues. The CDR3: CASSFPRPSGNTIYF. The CDR3, as DNA: TGTGCCAGCAGCTTCCCCAGGCCCTCTGGAAACACCATATATTTT.

The rearrangement joins TRBV28 to TRBJ1-1, with a possible D match to TRBD1 (5 bases). CDR3 size: 15 residues. The germline V and J ends were trimmed by 1 base and 5 bases, with 14 bases remaining between them. The germline V gene has CDR1 MDHEN and CDR2 SYDVKM. The CDR3 nucleotides are TGTGCCAGCAGTTTATCGGGCAGGGCGAGGACTGAAGCTTTCTTT. Its translation: CASSLSGRARTEAFF.

This clone was detected a few times. V gene TRBV4-1 combines with J gene TRBJ2-5; no firm D call. Germline V gene sequence: CDR1 MGHRA, CDR2 YSYEKL. Trimming took off 1 base at V and 1 base at J, with 4 bases between the two ends. The CDR3 extends over 13 amino acids. This chain's CDR3 is CASSQARQETQYF. In DNA, the CDR3 is TGCGCCAGCAGCCAAGCCCGCCAAGAGACCCAGTACTTC.

In regard to this clone: Other DNA sequences in the sample encode the same CDR3. V and J are TRBV5-4 and TRBJ1-1; weak D call: TRBD1 (5 bases). CDR1 is SGHNT and CDR2 is YYREEE in the germline V gene (reference sequence). CDR3 length: 14 amino acids. V was pared by 2 bases and J by 5 bases, with 13 bases between. CDR3 DNA: TGTGCCAGCAGCTTAGGCCTTGGGGGGACTGAAGCTTTCTTT. As protein: CASSLGLGGTEAFF.

This clone was detected only a few times. The gene calls are TRBV4-1 and TRBJ1-2; D uncertain. Trimming removed 1 base from V and 4 bases from J, with 7 bases in between. Germline lookup yields CDR1 MGHRA and CDR2 YSYEKL. CDR3 length: 13 amino acids. The CDR3 DNA sequence: TGCGCCAGCAGCCAAGTAGTTTCCTATGGCTACACCTTC. Amino acids: CASSQVVSYGYTF.

The genes are TRBV18 and TRBJ2-7; TRBD2 is a possible D gene (7 bases). The germline CDR1 and CDR2 sequences are KGHSH and LQKENI. The CDR3 loop spans 12 amino acids. The germline V and J ends were trimmed by 5 bases and 5 bases, with 10 bases remaining between them. The CDR3 loop is CASSSGTHEQYV. The DNA for the CDR3 is TGTGCCAGCTCAAGCGGGACACACGAGCAGTACGTC.

The chain has TRBV6-5 and TRBJ2-7; TRBD1 is a possible D gene (6 bases). The germline gives CDR1 MNHEY, CDR2 SVGAGI. This CDR3 has 13 amino acids. V shed 6 bases and J shed 1 base, with 10 bases lying between them. The CDR3 protein is CASSRTVSYEQYV. The CDR3 DNA reads TGTGCCAGCAGCCGGACAGTGTCCTACGAGCAGTACGTC.

This clone was counted a few times. This sequence joins TRBV7-2 and TRBJ1-1, with D unresolved. Trimming pared 2 bases from V and 4 bases from J, leaving 11 bases between. Per the germline V gene, CDR1 is SGHTA and CDR2 is FQGNSA. The CDR3 loop spans 14 amino acids. The DNA for the CDR3 is TGTGCCAGCAGCTTATTCAAAGGCGGCACTGAAGCTTTCTTT. Translation gives CASSLFKGGTEAFF.

V usage is TRBV2 and J usage is TRBJ1-4; D is undetermined. The CDR3 loop spans 15 amino acids. Germline V gene sequence: CDR1 SNHLY, CDR2 FYNNEI. V was trimmed by 5 bases and J by 0 bases, leaving 10 bases between them. The CDR3 reads CASSPQHATNEKLFF. The CDR3 DNA is TGTGCCAGCAGTCCCCAACATGCAACTAATGAAAAACTGTTTTTT. Variable domain in full (rest from reference TRBV2 and TRBJ1-4): EPEVTQTPSHQVTQMGQEVILRCVPISNHLYFYWYRQILGQKVEFLVSFYNNEISEKSEIFDDQFSVERPDGSNFTLKIRSTKLEDSAMYFCASSPQHATNEKLFFGSGTQLSVL.

J is TRBJ1-1 and V is TRBV5-6; a weak D match, TRBD1 (6 bases). The CDR3 loop spans 12 amino acids. Germline CDR1 SGHDT, CDR2 YYEEEE. Trimming cost V 5 bases and J 5 bases, with 10 bases left between them. The DNA of the CDR3 is TGTGCCAGCAGAACAGGGAGTACTGAAGCTTTCTTT. Translating it yields CASRTGSTEAFF.

The chain joins TRBV23-1 to TRBJ2-2; 9 bases match TRBD1. TRBV23-1 is known as an ORF, though its function is uncertain. CDR3 length: 15 residues. Trimming took 8 bases from V and 3 from J; bases not matched to a gene: 7. The CDR3 DNA reads TGCGCCAGCGTTTGGGACAGGGAGGACACCGGGGAGCTGTTTTTT. It codes for CASVWDREDTGELFF.

This clone was found a few times. A far larger clone is only one base removed, so a read error is likely. The chain is built from TRBV4-1 and TRBJ1-5, with TRBD1 as a possible D gene (5 bases). The CDR3 consists of 16 residues. Germline V lookup: CDR1 MGHRA, CDR2 YSYEKL. Deletions cut 3 bases from V and 5 bases from J, with 17 bases between. The CDR3 sequence is CASSHDPRERDQPQHF. CDR3 sequence (DNA): TGCGCCAGCAGCCATGATCCCAGGGAACGGGATCAGCCCCAGCATTTT.

As for this clone: Compared with germline, one end of the junction differs, possibly owing to a read error. The rearrangement links TRBV7-9 to TRBJ1-1, with D hard to call. This CDR3 has 15 residues. Germline V lookup: CDR1 SEHNR, CDR2 FQNEAQ (reference sequence). The CDR3 DNA sequence: TGTTCCAGCAGCTCCCCCGAGGGAGGGCACACTGAAGCTTTCTTT. It codes for CSSSSPEGGHTEAFF.

This clone was found a few times. V usage is TRBV7-2 and J usage is TRBJ1-1; 9 bases align to TRBD1. Per the germline V gene, CDR1 is SGHTA and CDR2 is FQGNSA. The CDR3 contains 15 residues. After removal of 1 base from V and 10 bases from J, the junction contained 10 bases not matched to a gene. This CDR3 is CASSLGGGQGVVAFF. In nucleotides, the CDR3 is TGTGCCAGCAGCTTAGGGGGGGGACAGGGAGTTGTAGCTTTCTTT.

The chain carries TRBV28 and TRBJ2-6, with a possible D match to TRBD1 (6 bases). The CDR3 is 16 residues long. The ends were cut back, 10 bases at V and 2 bases at J, with 18 bases in the middle. Germline-derived CDR1 and CDR2 are MDHEN and SYDVKM. CDR3 loop: CATKLGGLTGANVLTF. The CDR3 DNA follows: TGTGCCACCAAATTAGGGGGTCTGACTGGGGCCAACGTCCTGACTTTC.

The chain recombines TRBV5-1 with TRBJ1-4, with D perhaps matching TRBD1 (5 bases). The CDR3 spans 16 residues. The ends were cut back, 1 base at V and 5 bases at J, with 15 bases in the middle. Germline lookup yields CDR1 SGHRS and CDR2 YFSETQ. For the CDR3, the DNA is TGCGCCAGCAGCTTGCTCCCGGGACGGGAGAATGAAAAACTGTTTTTT. The encoded protein is CASSLLPGRENEKLFF.

The V gene is TRBV6-7, the J gene TRBJ2-7, with 12 nucleotides matching TRBD2. TRBV6-7 is designated an ORF whose function remains uncertain. CDR3 length: 17 residues. Unmatched junction bases numbered 10, after V lost 2 bases and J lost 5 bases. CDR3 nucleotide sequence: TGTGCCAGCAGTTACGGGCTAGCGGGGGGGCCCAGACACGAGCAGTACGTC. This encodes CASSYGLAGGPRHEQYV.